Shown below are 14 T cell receptor beta chains from a single sample sequenced in a study of CXCR3-negative and CXCR3-positive naive CD8 T cells. TRB cDNA was prepared as libraries by UMI-labeled 5' RACE. TCRdb re-called the 5' RACE reads; one entry per CDR3 protein, DNA not given. In all, the sample yields about 120,000 distinct CDR3 sequences. Specimen: naive CXCR3- CD8+ T cells from blood. Subset defined: CD45RO-CCR7+CD27+CD95- naive CD8+ T cells lacking CXCR3 (TNR3-). Source of these receptors: a human donor in good health. Some clones in this sample may be carry-over from other donors' samples.

The rearrangement uses TRBV19 and TRBJ1-5; TCRdb gives TRBD1 as the D gene, but with no DNA this cannot be confirmed. This CDR3 is 16 amino acids long. Germline V gives CDR1 LNHDA, CDR2 SQIVND (reference sequence). The CDR3 loop reads CASSESTGRSNQPQHF.

This chain links TRBV13 with TRBJ2-1; there is no DNA to check the TCRdb D call of TRBD2. CDR3 length: 14 residues. Germline V CDR1 and CDR2: PRHDT, FYEKMQ (reference sequence). The chain's CDR3 is CASSFTSSRIEQFF.

The gene calls are TRBV7-9 and TRBJ2-7; TCRdb calls TRBD2, which cannot be checked without DNA. Per germline, CDR1 SEHNR and CDR2 FQNEAQ (reference sequence). The CDR3 consists of 18 residues. CDR3 residues: CASSLAYGGVREAGEQYF.

The chain is built from TRBV28 and TRBJ2-3. CDR1 is MDHEN, CDR2 SYDVKM, per germline. The CDR3 extends over 14 amino acids. CDR3 residues: CASSLSLGTDTQYF.

The chain employs TRBV29-1 and TRBJ2-3. The germline V gene has CDR1 SQVTM and CDR2 ANQGSEA. The CDR3 runs 15 residues. Here the CDR3 reads CSVEEYETSTDTQYF.

In terms of frequency, this clonotype is medium-sized. This chain joins TRBV10-1 and TRBJ1-6. CDR1 and CDR2 from the germline V gene are WNHNN and SYGVQD (reference sequence). The CDR3 consists of 15 residues. This CDR3 is CASRLRSSYNSPLHF.

This chain links TRBV15 with TRBJ1-4; checking the TCRdb D call of TRBD1 is not possible without DNA. CDR1 and CDR2 (germline): LNHNV, YYDKDF (reference sequence). The CDR3 loop spans 14 amino acids. This CDR3 is CATSRLDRDEKLFF. Full variable domain (rest looked up from reference TRBV15 and TRBJ1-4): DAMVIQNPRYQVTQFGKPVTLSCSQTLNHNVMYWYQQKSSQAPKLLFHYYDKDFNNEADTPDNFQSRRPNTSFCFLDIRSPGLGDTAMYLCATSRLDRDEKLFFGSGTQLSVL.

The chain joins TRBV20-1 to TRBJ2-1; TCRdb names TRBD1, which stays unverified in the absence of DNA. The V gene's germline CDR1 is DFQATT and CDR2 SNEGSKA (reference sequence). CDR3 length equals 13 residues. The CDR3 here is CSARGNRAGEQFF.

This sequence joins TRBV6-4 and TRBJ1-1; with no DNA, the TCRdb D assignment of TRBD1 cannot be verified. Germline assignment: CDR1 MRHNA and CDR2 SNTAGT. This CDR3 spans 15 amino acids. This CDR3 reads CASSEAFGGYAEAFF.

The V and J genes are TRBV29-1 and TRBJ2-7; TCRdb lists TRBD2, though no DNA is available to test this call. This CDR3 has 16 amino acids. Germline V gene data show CDR1 as SQVTM and CDR2 as ANQGSEA. CDR3 amino acids: CSVEEILAGASYEQYF.

Considering frequency, this clonotype is medium-sized (0.01 to 0.1%). The J gene is TRBJ2-1, the V gene TRBV23-1; the D gene TCRdb calls, TRBD2, cannot be checked with no DNA. TRBV23-1 is identified as an open reading frame with a role that is uncertain. This CDR3 spans 16 amino acids. The CDR3: CASSQSLAGVVCEQFF.

V usage is TRBV14 and J usage is TRBJ2-2; TCRdb selects TRBD2, and the lack of DNA leaves this call unchecked. The CDR3 covers 17 residues. Germline V gives CDR1 SGHDN, CDR2 FVKESK. The CDR3 sequence is CASSRRLAGSNTGELFF.

This chain connects TRBV29-1 to TRBJ2-2. This CDR3 is 12 amino acids long. Germline V CDR1 and CDR2: SQVTM, ANQGSEA. CDR3 residues: CSGIFSSGELFF.

V is TRBV7-9 and J is TRBJ2-3; the TRBD1 assignment by TCRdb is unverifiable without DNA. The CDR3 is 16 residues long. Germline assignment: CDR1 SEHNR and CDR2 FQNEAQ (reference sequence). CDR3: CASSLAGAPRSDTQYF.